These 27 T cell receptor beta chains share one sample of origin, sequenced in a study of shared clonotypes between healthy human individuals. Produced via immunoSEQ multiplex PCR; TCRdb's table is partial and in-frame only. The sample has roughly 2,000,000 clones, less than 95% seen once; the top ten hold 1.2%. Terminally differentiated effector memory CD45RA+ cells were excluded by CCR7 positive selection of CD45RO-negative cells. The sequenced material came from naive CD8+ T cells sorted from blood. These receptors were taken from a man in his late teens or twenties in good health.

The CDR3 coding sequence is TGTGCCAGCAGTTACTCTCCGGACGTGAACACTGAAGCTTTCTTT. It is translated as CASSYSPDVNTEAFF. This chain joins TRBV6-5 and TRBJ1-1; D not certain. Germline values: CDR1 MNHEY, CDR2 SVGAGI. Trimming took off 0 bases at V and 0 bases at J, with 8 bases between the two ends. The CDR3 extends over 15 amino acids.

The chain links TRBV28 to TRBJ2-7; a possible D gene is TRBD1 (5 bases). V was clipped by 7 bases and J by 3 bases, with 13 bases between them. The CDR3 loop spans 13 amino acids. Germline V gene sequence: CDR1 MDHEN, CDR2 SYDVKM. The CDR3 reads CASTGSLSYEQYF. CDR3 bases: TGTGCCAGCACAGGGTCCCTAAGCTACGAGCAGTACTTC. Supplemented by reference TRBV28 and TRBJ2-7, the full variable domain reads DVKVTQSSRYLVKRTGEKVFLECVQDMDHENMFWYRQDPGLGLRLIYFSYDVKMKEKGDIPEGYSVSREKKERFSLILESASTNQTSMYLCASTGSLSYEQYFGPGTRLTVT.

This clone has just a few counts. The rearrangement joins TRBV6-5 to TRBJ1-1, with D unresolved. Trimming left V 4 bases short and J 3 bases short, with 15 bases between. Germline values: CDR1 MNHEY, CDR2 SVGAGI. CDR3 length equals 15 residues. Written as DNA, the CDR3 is TGTGCCAGCAGTTCTTATCGGGTGGTTTACACTGAAGCTTTCTTT. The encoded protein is CASSSYRVVYTEAFF.

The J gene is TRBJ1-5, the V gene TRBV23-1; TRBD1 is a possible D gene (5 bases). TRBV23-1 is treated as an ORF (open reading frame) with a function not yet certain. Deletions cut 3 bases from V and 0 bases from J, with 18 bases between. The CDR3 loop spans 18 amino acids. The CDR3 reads CASSHPGTLVFSNQPQHF. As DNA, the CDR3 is TGCGCCAGCAGTCACCCCGGGACGCTAGTATTTAGCAATCAGCCCCAGCATTTT.

The CDR3 DNA follows: TGCGCCAGCAGCCCCCGGGTCGGCCAGGGGTTGGACGAGCAGTACTTC. Amino acid sequence: CASSPRVGQGLDEQYF. V and J are TRBV4-1 and TRBJ2-7; possibly TRBD1 for D (6 bases). Germline CDR1 reads MGHRA; CDR2 reads YSYEKL. The germline V and J ends were trimmed by 4 bases and 5 bases, with 21 bases remaining between them. The CDR3 covers 16 residues.

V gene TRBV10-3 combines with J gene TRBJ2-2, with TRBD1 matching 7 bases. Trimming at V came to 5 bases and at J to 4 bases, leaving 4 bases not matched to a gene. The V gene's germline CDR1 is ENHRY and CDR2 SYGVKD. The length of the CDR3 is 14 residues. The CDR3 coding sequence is TGTGCCATCAGTCCCACAGGGGCCACCGGGGAGCTGTTTTTT. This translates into CAISPTGATGELFF.

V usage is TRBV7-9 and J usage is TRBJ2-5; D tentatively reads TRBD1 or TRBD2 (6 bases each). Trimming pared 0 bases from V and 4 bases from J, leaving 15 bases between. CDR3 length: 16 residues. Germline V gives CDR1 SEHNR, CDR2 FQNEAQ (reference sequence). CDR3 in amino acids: CASSLAWGAVGETQYF. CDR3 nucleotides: TGTGCCAGCAGCTTAGCCTGGGGGGCTGTGGGAGAGACCCAGTACTTC. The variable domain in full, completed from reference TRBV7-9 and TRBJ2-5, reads DTGVSQNPRHKITKRGQNVTFRCDPISEHNRLYWYRQTLGQGPEFLTYFQNEAQLEKSRLLSDRFSAERPKGSFSTLEIQRTEQGDSAMYLCASSLAWGAVGETQYFGPGTRLLVL.

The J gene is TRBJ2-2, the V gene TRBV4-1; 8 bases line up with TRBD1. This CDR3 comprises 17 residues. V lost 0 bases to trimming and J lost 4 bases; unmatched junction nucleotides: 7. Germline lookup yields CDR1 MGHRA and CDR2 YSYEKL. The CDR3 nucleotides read TGCGCCAGCAGCCAAGAGGCCAGGGGGCTTGGCACCGGGGAGCTGTTTTTT. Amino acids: CASSQEARGLGTGELFF.

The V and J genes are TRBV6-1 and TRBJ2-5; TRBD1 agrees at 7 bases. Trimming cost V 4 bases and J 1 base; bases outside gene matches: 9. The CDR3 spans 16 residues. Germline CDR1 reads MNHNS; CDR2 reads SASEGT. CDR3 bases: TGTGCCAGCAGTGTTGACAGGGAAGGGATCCAAGAGACCCAGTACTTC. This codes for CASSVDREGIQETQYF.

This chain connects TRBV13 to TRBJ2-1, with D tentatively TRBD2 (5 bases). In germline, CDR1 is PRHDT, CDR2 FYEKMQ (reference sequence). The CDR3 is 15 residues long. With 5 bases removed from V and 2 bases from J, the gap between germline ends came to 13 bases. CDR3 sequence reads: CASSELALAYNEQFF. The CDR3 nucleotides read TGTGCCAGCAGCGAATTAGCGCTAGCCTACAATGAGCAGTTCTTC.

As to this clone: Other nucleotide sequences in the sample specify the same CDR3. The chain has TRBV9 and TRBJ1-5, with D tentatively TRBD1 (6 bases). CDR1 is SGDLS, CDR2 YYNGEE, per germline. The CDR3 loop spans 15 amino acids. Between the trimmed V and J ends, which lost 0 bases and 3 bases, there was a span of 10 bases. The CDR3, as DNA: TGTGCCAGCAGCGTAGGGGGGGGCCCCAATCAGCCCCAGCATTTT. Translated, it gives CASSVGGGPNQPQHF.

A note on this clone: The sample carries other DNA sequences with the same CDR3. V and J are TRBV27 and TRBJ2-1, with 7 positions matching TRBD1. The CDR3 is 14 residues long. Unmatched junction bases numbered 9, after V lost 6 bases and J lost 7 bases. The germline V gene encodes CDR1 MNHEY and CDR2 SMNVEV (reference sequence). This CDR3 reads CASSLSRGRNEQFF. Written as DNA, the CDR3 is TGTGCCAGCAGCCTTTCGAGGGGGCGAAATGAGCAGTTCTTC.

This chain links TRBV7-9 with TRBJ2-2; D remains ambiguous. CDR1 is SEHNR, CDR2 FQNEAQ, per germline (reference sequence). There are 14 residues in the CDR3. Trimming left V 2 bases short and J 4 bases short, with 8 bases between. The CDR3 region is CASSLTEPTGELFF. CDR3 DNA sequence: TGTGCCAGCAGCTTAACAGAACCCACCGGGGAGCTGTTTTTT.

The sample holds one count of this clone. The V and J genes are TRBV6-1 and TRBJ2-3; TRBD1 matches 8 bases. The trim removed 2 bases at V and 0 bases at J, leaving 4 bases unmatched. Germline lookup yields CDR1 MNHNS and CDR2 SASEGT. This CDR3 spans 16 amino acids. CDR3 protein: CASSESPGGSTDTQYF. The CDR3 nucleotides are TGTGCCAGCAGTGAAAGTCCAGGGGGCAGCACAGATACGCAGTATTTT.

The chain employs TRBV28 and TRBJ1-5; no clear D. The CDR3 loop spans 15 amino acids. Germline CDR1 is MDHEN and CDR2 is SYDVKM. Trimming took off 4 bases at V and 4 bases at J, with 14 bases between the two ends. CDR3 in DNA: TGTGCCAGCAGTTCCTCCCGGGCCACGAATCAGCCCCAGCATTTT. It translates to CASSSSRATNQPQHF.

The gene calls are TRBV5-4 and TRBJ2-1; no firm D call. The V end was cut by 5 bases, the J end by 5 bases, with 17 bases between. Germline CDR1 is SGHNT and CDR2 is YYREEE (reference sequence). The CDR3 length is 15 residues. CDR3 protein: CASSSGGNDDNEQFF. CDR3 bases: TGTGCCAGCAGTTCTGGTGGTAATGACGACAATGAGCAGTTCTTC.

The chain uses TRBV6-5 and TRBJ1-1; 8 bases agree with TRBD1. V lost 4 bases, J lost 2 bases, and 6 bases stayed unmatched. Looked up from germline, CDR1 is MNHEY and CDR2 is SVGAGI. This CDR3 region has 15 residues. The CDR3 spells CASSSNTGGNTEAFF. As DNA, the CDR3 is TGTGCCAGCAGTTCCAATACAGGGGGTAACACTGAAGCTTTCTTT.

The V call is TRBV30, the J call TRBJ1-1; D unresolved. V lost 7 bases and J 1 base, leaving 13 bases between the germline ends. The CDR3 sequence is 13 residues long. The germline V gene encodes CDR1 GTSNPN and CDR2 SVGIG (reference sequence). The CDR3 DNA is TGTGCCTTTGAGGGAAAGGGGAACACTGAAGCTTTCTTT. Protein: CAFEGKGNTEAFF.

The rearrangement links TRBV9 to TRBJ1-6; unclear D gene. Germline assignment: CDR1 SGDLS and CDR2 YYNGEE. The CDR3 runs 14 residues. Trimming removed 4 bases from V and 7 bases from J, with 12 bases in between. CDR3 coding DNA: TGTGCCAGCAGCCCGCTGTTGGCCAATTCACCCCTCCACTTT. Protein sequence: CASSPLLANSPLHF.

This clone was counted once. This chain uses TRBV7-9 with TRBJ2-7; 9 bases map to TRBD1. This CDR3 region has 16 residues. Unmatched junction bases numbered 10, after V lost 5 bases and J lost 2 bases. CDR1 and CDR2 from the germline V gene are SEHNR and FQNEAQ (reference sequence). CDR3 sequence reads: CASSPPTGQGAYEQYF. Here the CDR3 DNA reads TGTGCCAGCAGCCCACCGACGGGACAGGGTGCCTACGAGCAGTACTTC. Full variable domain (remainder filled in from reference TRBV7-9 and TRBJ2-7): DTGVSQNPRHKITKRGQNVTFRCDPISEHNRLYWYRQTLGQGPEFLTYFQNEAQLEKSRLLSDRFSAERPKGSFSTLEIQRTEQGDSAMYLCASSPPTGQGAYEQYFGPGTRLTVT.

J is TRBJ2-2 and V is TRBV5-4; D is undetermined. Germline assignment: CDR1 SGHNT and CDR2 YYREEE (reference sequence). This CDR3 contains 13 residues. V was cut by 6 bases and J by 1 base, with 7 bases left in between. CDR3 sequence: CASKNVNTGELFF. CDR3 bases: TGTGCCAGCAAAAACGTGAACACCGGGGAGCTGTTTTTT.

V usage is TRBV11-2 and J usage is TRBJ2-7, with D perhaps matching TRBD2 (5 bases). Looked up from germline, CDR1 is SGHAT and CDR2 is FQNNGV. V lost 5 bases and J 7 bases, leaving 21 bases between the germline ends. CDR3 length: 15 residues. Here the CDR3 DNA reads TGTGCCAGCAGCCCCGGCCCCGGACTCCCGGGGGAGCAGTACTTC. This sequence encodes CASSPGPGLPGEQYF.

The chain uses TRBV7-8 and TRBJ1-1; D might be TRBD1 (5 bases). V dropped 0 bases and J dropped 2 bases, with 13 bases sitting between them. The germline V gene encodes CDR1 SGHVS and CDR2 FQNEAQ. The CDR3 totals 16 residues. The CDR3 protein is CASSLAIGTTNTEAFF. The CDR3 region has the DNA TGTGCCAGCAGCTTAGCGATCGGGACCACAAACACTGAAGCTTTCTTT.

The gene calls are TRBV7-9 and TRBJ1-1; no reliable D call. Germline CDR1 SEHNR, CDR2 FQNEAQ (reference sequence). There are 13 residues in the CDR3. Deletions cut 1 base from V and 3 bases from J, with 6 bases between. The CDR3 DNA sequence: TGTGCCAGCAGCTTAGATTGGGACACTGAAGCTTTCTTT. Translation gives CASSLDWDTEAFF.

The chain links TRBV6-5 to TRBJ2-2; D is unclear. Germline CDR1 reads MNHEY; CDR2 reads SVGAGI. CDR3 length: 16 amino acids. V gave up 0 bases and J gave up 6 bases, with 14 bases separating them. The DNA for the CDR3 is TGTGCCAGCAGTTACTCGTCTGGGGAAGAGGCCGGGGAGCTGTTTTTT. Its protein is CASSYSSGEEAGELFF.

This chain's CDR3 is CASSLGGEAGELFF. The CDR3 nucleotides are TGTGCCAGCAGCTTAGGTGGTGAGGCCGGGGAGCTGTTTTTT. This rearrangement joins TRBV7-9 to TRBJ2-2; D is ambiguous. This CDR3 comprises 14 residues. Germline CDR1 reads SEHNR; CDR2 reads FQNEAQ (reference sequence). The V end lost 1 base, the J end lost 6 bases, and 9 bases lay between the germline ends.

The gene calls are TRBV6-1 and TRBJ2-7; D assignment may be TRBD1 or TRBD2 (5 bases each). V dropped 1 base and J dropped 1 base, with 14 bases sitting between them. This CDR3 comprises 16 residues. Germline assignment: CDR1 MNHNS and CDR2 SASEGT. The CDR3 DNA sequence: TGTGCCAGCAGTGAAGTGTGGGACCCCGATTCCTACGAGCAGTACTTC. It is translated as CASSEVWDPDSYEQYF.